This section outlines one T cell receptor beta chain sequence together with its context. Its antigen is not known. This sample is part of a study of PD-1 blockade in classical Hodgkin lymphoma. The assay was immunoSEQ multiplex PCR, and TCRdb's table has in-frame clones only and misses some. The sample lists tens of thousands of clones; around four fifths were seen once. Overall study results and limits: Baseline TCR diversity was reportedly lower in newly diagnosed patients than in healthy donors. It was reported as lower still in relapsed/refractory patients. CD8+ TCR diversity did not rise significantly by C4D1, unlike CD4+.

Germline V gene sequence: CDR1 SNHLY, CDR2 FYNNEI. Trimming shortened V by 2 bases and J by 6 bases, and 7 bases separated the two germline ends. This CDR3 region has 12 residues. All patients relapsed after autologous stem cell transplantation, and brentuximab vedotin exposure varied. Reported best responses ranged across complete response, partial response or progressive disease. This receptor was identified in a human donor with classical Hodgkin lymphoma. V is TRBV2 and J is TRBJ2-5, with D uncertain. The starting material was peripheral blood mononuclear cells (PBMCs), obtained before the second cycle of nivolumab. CDR3 DNA: TGTGCCAGCAGTGAATGGGGTCAGACCCAGTACTTC. Translation: CASSEWGQTQYF.